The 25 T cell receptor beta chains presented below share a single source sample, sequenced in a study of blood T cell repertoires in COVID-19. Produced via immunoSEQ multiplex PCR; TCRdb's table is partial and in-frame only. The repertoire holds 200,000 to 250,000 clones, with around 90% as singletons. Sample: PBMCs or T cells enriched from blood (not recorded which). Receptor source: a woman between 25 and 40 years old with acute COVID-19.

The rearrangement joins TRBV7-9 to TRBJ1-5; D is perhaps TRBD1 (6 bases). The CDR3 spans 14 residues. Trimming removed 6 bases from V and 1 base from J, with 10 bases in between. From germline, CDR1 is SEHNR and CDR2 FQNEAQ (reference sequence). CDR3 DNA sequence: TGTGCCAGCAGTTACAGGGAGAGCAATCAGCCCCAGCATTTT. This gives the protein CASSYRESNQPQHF.

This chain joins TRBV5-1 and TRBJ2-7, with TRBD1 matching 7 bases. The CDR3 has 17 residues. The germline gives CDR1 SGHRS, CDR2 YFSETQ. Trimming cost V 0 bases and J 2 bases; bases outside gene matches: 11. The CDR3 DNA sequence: TGCGCCAGCAGCTTGGTTGGGCGGACAGGATCACCCTACGAGCAGTACTTC. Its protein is CASSLVGRTGSPYEQYF.

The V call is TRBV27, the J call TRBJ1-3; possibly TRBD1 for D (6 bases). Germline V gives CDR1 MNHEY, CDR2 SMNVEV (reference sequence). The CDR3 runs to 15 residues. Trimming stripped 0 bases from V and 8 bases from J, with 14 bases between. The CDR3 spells CASSLSGQAGDTIYF. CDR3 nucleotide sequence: TGTGCCAGCAGTTTATCAGGCCAGGCAGGGGACACCATATATTTT.

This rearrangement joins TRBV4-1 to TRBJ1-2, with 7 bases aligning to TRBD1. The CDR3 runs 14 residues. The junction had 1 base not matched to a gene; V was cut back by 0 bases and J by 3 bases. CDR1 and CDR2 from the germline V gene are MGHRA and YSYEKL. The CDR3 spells CASSQETGYYGYTF. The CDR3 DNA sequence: TGCGCCAGCAGCCAAGAGACAGGGTACTATGGCTACACCTTC.

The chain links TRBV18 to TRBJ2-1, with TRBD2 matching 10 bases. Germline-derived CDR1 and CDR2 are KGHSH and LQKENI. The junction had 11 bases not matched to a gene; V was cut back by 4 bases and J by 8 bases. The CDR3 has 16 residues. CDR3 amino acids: CASSLKTSGRGDEQFF. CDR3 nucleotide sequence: TGTGCCAGCTCACTAAAGACTAGCGGGCGGGGCGATGAGCAGTTCTTC.

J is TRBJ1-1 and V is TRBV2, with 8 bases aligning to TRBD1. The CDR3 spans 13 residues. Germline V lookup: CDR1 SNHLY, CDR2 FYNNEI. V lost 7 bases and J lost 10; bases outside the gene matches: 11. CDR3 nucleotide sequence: TGTGCCAGCACCGGCAGGGGGCTCCCTAGAGCTTTCTTT. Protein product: CASTGRGLPRAFF.

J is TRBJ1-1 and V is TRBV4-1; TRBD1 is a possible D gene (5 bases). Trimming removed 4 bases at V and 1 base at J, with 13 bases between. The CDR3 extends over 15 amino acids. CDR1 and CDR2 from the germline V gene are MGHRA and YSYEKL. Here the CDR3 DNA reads TGCGCCAGCAGCCTTGGGTACGGGGGGAACACTGAAGCTTTCTTT. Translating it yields CASSLGYGGNTEAFF.

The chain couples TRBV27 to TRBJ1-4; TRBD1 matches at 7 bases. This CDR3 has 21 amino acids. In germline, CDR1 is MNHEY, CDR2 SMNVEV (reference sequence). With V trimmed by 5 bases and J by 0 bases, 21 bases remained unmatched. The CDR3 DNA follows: TGTGCCAGCAGTCCTCACCTACCAACTCCCGGACAGGTCGCAACTAATGAAAAACTGTTTTTT. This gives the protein CASSPHLPTPGQVATNEKLFF.

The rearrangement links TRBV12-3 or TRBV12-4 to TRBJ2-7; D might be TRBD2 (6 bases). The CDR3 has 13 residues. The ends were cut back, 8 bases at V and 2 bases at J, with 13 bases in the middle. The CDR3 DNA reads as TGTGCCAGCCAAGAGGGACTTCCCTACGAGCAGTACTTC. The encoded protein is CASQEGLPYEQYF.

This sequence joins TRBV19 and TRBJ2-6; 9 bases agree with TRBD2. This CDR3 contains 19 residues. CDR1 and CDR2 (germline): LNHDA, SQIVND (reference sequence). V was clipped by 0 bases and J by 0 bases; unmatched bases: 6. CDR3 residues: CASSIETLAGLSGANVLTF. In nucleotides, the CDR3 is TGTGCCAGTAGTATAGAAACACTAGCGGGTCTCTCTGGGGCCAACGTCCTGACTTTC.

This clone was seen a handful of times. This chain's CDR3 is CASRGPREAFF. DNA of the CDR3: TGTGCCAGCAGGGGGCCTCGTGAAGCTTTCTTT. The J gene is TRBJ1-1, the V gene TRBV2; maybe TRBD1 (5 bases). V shed 6 bases and J shed 7 bases, with 9 bases lying between them. The CDR3 is 11 amino acids. Germline V CDR1 and CDR2: SNHLY, FYNNEI.

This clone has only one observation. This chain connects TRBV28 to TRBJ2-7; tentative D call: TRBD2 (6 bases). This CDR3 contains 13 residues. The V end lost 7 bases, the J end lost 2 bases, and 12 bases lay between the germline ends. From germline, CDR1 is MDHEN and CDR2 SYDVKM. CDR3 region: CASTLGGPYEQYF. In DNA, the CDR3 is TGTGCCAGCACCCTGGGGGGACCCTACGAGCAGTACTTC.

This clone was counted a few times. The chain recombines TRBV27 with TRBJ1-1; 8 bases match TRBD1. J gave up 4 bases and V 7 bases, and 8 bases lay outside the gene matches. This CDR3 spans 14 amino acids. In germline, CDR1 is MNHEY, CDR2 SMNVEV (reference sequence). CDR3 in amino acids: CASTPDRDGTEAFF. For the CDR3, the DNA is TGTGCCAGCACCCCGGACAGGGACGGCACTGAAGCTTTCTTT.

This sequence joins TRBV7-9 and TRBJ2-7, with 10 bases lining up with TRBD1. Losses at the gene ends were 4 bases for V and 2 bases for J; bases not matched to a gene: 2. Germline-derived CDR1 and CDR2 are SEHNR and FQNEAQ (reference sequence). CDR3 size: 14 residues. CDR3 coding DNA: TGTGCCAGCAGCTCCGGGACAGGGGCCTACGAGCAGTACTTC. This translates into CASSSGTGAYEQYF.

As DNA, the CDR3 is TGTGCCAGCAGTTTAAGGGGGCTCGAAGGCTACACCTTC. Translation gives CASSLRGLEGYTF. The gene calls are TRBV27 and TRBJ1-2; 7 bases line up with TRBD1. Germline values: CDR1 MNHEY, CDR2 SMNVEV (reference sequence). V gave up 2 bases and J gave up 8 bases; unmatched junction bases: 5. This CDR3 contains 13 residues.

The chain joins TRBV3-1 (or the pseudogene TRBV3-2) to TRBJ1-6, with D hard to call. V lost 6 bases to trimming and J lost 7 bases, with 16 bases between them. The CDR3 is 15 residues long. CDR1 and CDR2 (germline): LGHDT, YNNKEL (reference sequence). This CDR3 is CASRPTGLENSPLHF. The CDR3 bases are TGTGCCAGCAGACCCACGGGATTGGAAAATTCACCCCTCCACTTT.

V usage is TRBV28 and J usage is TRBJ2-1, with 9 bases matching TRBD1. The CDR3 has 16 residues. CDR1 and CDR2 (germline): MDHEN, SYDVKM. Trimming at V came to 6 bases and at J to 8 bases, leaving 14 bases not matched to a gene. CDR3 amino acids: CASRPERDRAEYEQFF. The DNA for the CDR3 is TGTGCCAGCAGACCAGAACGGGACAGGGCTGAGTATGAGCAGTTCTTC. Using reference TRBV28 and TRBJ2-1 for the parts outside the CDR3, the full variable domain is DVKVTQSSRYLVKRTGEKVFLECVQDMDHENMFWYRQDPGLGLRLIYFSYDVKMKEKGDIPEGYSVSREKKERFSLILESASTNQTSMYLCASRPERDRAEYEQFFGPGTRLTVL.

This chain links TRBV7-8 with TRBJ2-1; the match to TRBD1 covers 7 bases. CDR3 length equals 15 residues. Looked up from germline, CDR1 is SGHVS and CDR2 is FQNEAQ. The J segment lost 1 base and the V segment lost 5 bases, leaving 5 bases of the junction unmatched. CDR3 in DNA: TGTGCCAGCAGCCTACAGGGGCGATCCTACAATGAGCAGTTCTTC. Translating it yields CASSLQGRSYNEQFF. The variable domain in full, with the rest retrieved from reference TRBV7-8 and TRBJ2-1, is GAGVSQSPRYKVAKRGQDVALRCDPISGHVSLFWYQQALGQGPEFLTYFQNEAQLDKSGLPSDRFFAERPEGSVSTLKIQRTQQEDSAVYLCASSLQGRSYNEQFFGPGTRLTVL.

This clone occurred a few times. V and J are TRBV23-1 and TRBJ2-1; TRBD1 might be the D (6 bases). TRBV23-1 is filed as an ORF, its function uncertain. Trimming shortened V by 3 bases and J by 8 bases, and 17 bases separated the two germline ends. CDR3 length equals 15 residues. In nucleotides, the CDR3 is TGCGCCAGCAGTCACTTACAGGGAACACAGGATGAGCAGTTCTTC. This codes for CASSHLQGTQDEQFF.

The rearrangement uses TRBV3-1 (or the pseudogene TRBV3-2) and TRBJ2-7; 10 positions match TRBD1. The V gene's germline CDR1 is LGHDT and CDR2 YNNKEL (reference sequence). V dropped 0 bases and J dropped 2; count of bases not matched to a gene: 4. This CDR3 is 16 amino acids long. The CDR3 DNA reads TGTGCCAGCAGCCAAGATTTTGGGACAGGGGCCTACGAGCAGTACTTC. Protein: CASSQDFGTGAYEQYF.

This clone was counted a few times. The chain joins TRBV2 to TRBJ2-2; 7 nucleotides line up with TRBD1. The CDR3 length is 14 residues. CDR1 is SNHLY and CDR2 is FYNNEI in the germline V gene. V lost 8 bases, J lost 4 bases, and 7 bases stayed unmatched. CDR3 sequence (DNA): TGTGCCAGCCAACGACAGGGTGGCACCGGGGAGCTGTTTTTT. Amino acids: CASQRQGGTGELFF.

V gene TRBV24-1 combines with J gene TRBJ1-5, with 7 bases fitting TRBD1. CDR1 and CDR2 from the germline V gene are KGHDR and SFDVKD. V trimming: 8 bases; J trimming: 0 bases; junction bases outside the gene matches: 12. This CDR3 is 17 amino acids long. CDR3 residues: CATNVLRGPGSNQPQHF. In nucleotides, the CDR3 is TGTGCCACCAACGTACTAAGGGGGCCTGGTAGCAATCAGCCCCAGCATTTT.

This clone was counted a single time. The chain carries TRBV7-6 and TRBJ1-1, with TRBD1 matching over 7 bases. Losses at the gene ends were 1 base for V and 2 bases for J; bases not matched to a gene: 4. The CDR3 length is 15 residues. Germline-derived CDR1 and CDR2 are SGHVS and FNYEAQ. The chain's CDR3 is CASSLGGTDNTEAFF. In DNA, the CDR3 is TGTGCCAGCAGCTTAGGGGGGACAGACAACACTGAAGCTTTCTTT.

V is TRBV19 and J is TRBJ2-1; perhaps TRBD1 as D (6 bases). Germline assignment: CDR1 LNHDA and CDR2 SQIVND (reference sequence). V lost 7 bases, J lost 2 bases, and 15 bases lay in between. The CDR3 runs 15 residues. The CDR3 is CASTIGTTPYNEQFF. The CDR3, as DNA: TGTGCCAGTACCATCGGGACAACCCCCTACAATGAGCAGTTCTTC.

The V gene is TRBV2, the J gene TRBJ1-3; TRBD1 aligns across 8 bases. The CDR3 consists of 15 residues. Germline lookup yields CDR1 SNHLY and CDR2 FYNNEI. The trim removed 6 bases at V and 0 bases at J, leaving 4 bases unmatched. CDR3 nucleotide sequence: TGTGCCAGCAGCGAACAGGGGGTCTCTGGAAACACCATATATTTT. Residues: CASSEQGVSGNTIYF.